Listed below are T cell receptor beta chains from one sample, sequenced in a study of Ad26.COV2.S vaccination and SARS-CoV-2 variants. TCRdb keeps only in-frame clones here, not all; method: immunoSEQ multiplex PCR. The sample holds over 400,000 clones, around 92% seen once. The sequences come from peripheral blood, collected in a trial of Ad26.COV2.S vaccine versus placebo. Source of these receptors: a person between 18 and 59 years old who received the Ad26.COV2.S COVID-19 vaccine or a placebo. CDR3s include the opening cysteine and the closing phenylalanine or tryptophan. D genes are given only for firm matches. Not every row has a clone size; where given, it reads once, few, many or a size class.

CDR3: CASSQDPRGGALSSYEQYF
DNA: TGTGCCAGCAGCCAAGACCCGAGGGGGGGAGCCCTTAGCTCCTACGAGCAGTACTTC
J: TRBJ2-7
size: NA
D: NA
V: TRBV3-1/TRBV3-2

CDR3: CASRYSGANVLTF
DNA: TGTGCCAGCAGGTACTCTGGGGCCAACGTCCTGACTTTC
J: TRBJ2-6
size: NA
D: NA
V: TRBV12-3/TRBV12-4

CDR3: CASSLGEGRGYTF
DNA: TGTGCCAGCAGCTTAGGGGAGGGCCGGGGCTACACCTTC
J: TRBJ1-2
size: NA
D: NA
V: TRBV7-9

CDR3: CASSPSGRGRDEQFF
DNA: TGTGCCAGCAGCCCAAGCGGGAGAGGCAGGGATGAGCAGTTCTTC
J: TRBJ2-1
size: NA
D: TRBD2
V: TRBV3-1/TRBV3-2

CDR3: CAFRDTENRAEKLFF
DNA: TGTGCCTTCCGGGACACGGAGAACAGGGCTGAAAAACTGTTTTTT
J: TRBJ1-4
size: NA
D: NA
V: TRBV30

CDR3: CASSSLDQSTQYF
DNA: TGCGCCAGCAGCTCCTTAGACCAAAGTACGCAGTATTTT
J: TRBJ2-3
size: NA
D: NA
V: TRBV5-1

CDR3: CATSRPGTGLSSGANVLTF
DNA: TGTGCCACCAGCAGACCCGGGACAGGGCTCTCCTCTGGGGCCAACGTCCTGACTTTC
J: TRBJ2-6
size: NA
D: TRBD1
V: TRBV15

CDR3: CASSFFRTGELFF
DNA: TGTGCCAGCAGTTTTTTCCGGACCGGGGAGCTGTTTTTT
J: TRBJ2-2
size: NA
D: NA
V: TRBV27

CDR3: CASSTLPTHQETQYF
DNA: TGTGCCAGCAGTACCCTGCCTACACACCAAGAGACCCAGTACTTC
J: TRBJ2-5
size: NA
D: NA
V: TRBV27

CDR3: CASSLGGPVDTQYF
DNA: TGTGCCAGCAGTTTAGGGGGGCCGGTAGATACGCAGTATTTT
J: TRBJ2-3
size: NA
D: NA
V: TRBV28

CDR3: CASSQDRVNEKLFF
DNA: TGTGCCAGCAGCCAAGACAGGGTAAATGAAAAACTGTTTTTT
J: TRBJ1-4
size: NA
D: TRBD1
V: TRBV6-5

CDR3: CASSLSGALGDTQYF
DNA: TGTGCCAGCAGCTTATCAGGGGCGCTGGGAGATACGCAGTATTTT
J: TRBJ2-3
size: NA
D: NA
V: TRBV7-6

CDR3: CASSSPAWSGRGQNSGNTIYF
DNA: TGTGCCAGCAGCTCCCCCGCATGGTCGGGCAGGGGGCAAAACTCTGGAAACACCATATATTTT
J: TRBJ1-3
size: NA
D: TRBD1
V: TRBV7-6

CDR3: CATTTTGRTYGYTF
DNA: TGTGCCACCACCACGACTGGCAGAACCTATGGCTACACCTTC
J: TRBJ1-2
size: NA
D: NA
V: TRBV15

CDR3: CASRAGTDYGYTF
DNA: TGTGCCAGCAGGGCCGGGACAGACTATGGCTACACCTTC
J: TRBJ1-2
size: NA
D: TRBD1
V: TRBV2

CDR3: CASRDSPNTEAFF
DNA: TGTGCCAGTAGGGACAGCCCGAACACTGAAGCTTTCTTT
J: TRBJ1-1
size: NA
D: NA
V: TRBV19

CDR3: CASSLARPYEQYF
DNA: TGTGCCAGCAGTTTAGCCAGGCCCTACGAGCAGTACTTC
J: TRBJ2-7
size: few
D: NA
V: TRBV27

CDR3: CASSPGLAVDTQYF
DNA: TGCGCCAGCAGCCCGGGACTAGCGGTAGATACGCAGTATTTT
J: TRBJ2-3
size: NA
D: TRBD2
V: TRBV4-1

CDR3: CASSRGLTPLFF
DNA: TGTGCCAGCAGCCGAGGACTCACCCCACTGTTTTTT
J: TRBJ1-4
size: NA
D: NA
V: TRBV3-1/TRBV3-2

CDR3: CASRPSQNQPQHF
DNA: TGTGCCAGCAGACCCTCACAGAATCAGCCCCAGCATTTT
J: TRBJ1-5
size: NA
D: NA
V: TRBV12-3/TRBV12-4

CDR3: CASSLYRTGKGGTEAFF
DNA: TGTGCCAGCAGTTTATACAGGACAGGGAAGGGGGGTACTGAAGCTTTCTTT
J: TRBJ1-1
size: NA
D: TRBD1
V: TRBV27

CDR3: CASSPTVQETQYF
DNA: TGTGCCAGCTCACCCACAGTCCAAGAGACCCAGTACTTC
J: TRBJ2-5
size: NA
D: NA
V: TRBV18

CDR3: CASSLQGGGYEQYF
DNA: TGTGCCAGCAGCTTACAGGGGGGCGGCTACGAGCAGTACTTC
J: TRBJ2-7
size: NA
D: NA
V: TRBV11-3

CDR3: CASSLPLTSSTDTQYF
DNA: TGTGCCAGCAGCTTACCTTTGACTTCTAGCACAGATACGCAGTATTTT
J: TRBJ2-3
size: NA
D: NA
V: TRBV7-9

CDR3: CASSQGEGLNTEAFF
DNA: TGCGCCAGCAGCCAAGGGGAAGGGCTGAACACTGAAGCTTTCTTT
J: TRBJ1-1
size: NA
D: NA
V: TRBV4-1

CDR3: CASSIPGLGVEQFF
DNA: TGTGCCAGCAGCATTCCGGGACTAGGGGTTGAGCAGTTCTTC
J: TRBJ2-1
size: NA
D: TRBD2
V: TRBV7-9

CDR3: CASSQDYGGVTEAFF
DNA: TGCGCCAGCAGCCAAGATTACGGGGGGGTAACTGAAGCTTTCTTT
J: TRBJ1-1
size: NA
D: NA
V: TRBV4-3

CDR3: CASSMIGGLNEKLFF
DNA: TGTGCCAGTAGTATGATAGGGGGGCTGAATGAAAAACTGTTTTTT
J: TRBJ1-4
size: NA
D: NA
V: TRBV19

CDR3: CASSRLQGGITDTQYF
DNA: TGCGCCAGCAGCCGCTTACAGGGGGGGATCACAGATACGCAGTATTTT
J: TRBJ2-3
size: NA
D: NA
V: TRBV4-1

CDR3: CASSIIRQVLSNQPQHF
DNA: TGTGCCAGTAGTATTATTCGACAGGTCCTTAGCAATCAGCCCCAGCATTTT
J: TRBJ1-5
size: once
D: NA
V: TRBV19

CDR3: CASSYNQGRTEAFF
DNA: TGTGCCAGCAGTTACAACCAGGGGAGGACTGAAGCTTTCTTT
J: TRBJ1-1
size: once
D: NA
V: TRBV6-5

CDR3: CSVFFTGGEEETQYF
DNA: TGCAGCGTATTTTTTACAGGGGGCGAGGAAGAGACCCAGTACTTC
J: TRBJ2-5
size: NA
D: TRBD1
V: TRBV29-1

CDR3: CASSVAATGELFF
DNA: TGTGCCAGCAGCGTAGCGGCCACCGGGGAGCTGTTTTTT
J: TRBJ2-2
size: NA
D: NA
V: TRBV9

CDR3: CASSSGTGGARGYTF
DNA: TGTGCCAGCAGCTCCGGGACAGGGGGCGCGCGGGGCTACACCTTC
J: TRBJ1-2
size: NA
D: TRBD1
V: TRBV7-2

CDR3: CASSSLTSIVGYNEQFF
DNA: TGTGCCAGCAGCTCCCTTACTAGTATCGTGGGGTACAATGAGCAGTTCTTC
J: TRBJ2-1
size: NA
D: NA
V: TRBV7-2

CDR3: CASSFDGHGYTF
DNA: TGTGCCAGCAGCTTCGACGGGCATGGCTACACCTTC
J: TRBJ1-2
size: once
D: NA
V: TRBV3-1/TRBV3-2

CDR3: CASSLAVFSPLHF
DNA: TGTGCCAGCAGTTTGGCGGTTTTCTCACCCCTCCACTTT
J: TRBJ1-6
size: NA
D: NA
V: TRBV27

CDR3: CAWSVRGGAYNEQFF
DNA: TGTGCCTGGAGTGTAAGGGGGGGTGCTTACAATGAGCAGTTCTTC
J: TRBJ2-1
size: NA
D: NA
V: TRBV30

CDR3: CASSFRAIAGGNTDTQYF
DNA: TGTGCCAGCAGTTTTAGGGCCATAGCGGGGGGGAACACAGATACGCAGTATTTT
J: TRBJ2-3
size: NA
D: TRBD2
V: TRBV28